This T cell receptor beta chain was sequenced during a study of blood T cell repertoires in COVID-19. Overall study context: Some COVID-19 samples were acute and others convalescent; all came from the United States, Italy and Spain.

Per the authors' pipeline: Nucleated cell number was recorded as an estimate derived from reference gene primer amplification. Profiled with immunoSEQ multiplex PCR; TCRdb holds only in-frame clones, not every one. V and J calls plus clone size are reproduced from that table; the DNA served to infer D and trimming. The repertoire has approximately 18,000 clones, about 81% of them found once; the top ten carry over 7.5%. The source of this sequence is a man aged 55 to 70 with acute or convalescent COVID-19. Sequencing was performed on peripheral blood.

The CDR3 sequence is CASSSSLRQPQHF. The CDR3 nucleotides read TGTGCCAGCAGTTCTTCCCTCCGGCAGCCCCAGCATTTT. The chain recombines TRBV27 with TRBJ1-5; D unclear. The germline gives CDR1 MNHEY, CDR2 SMNVEV (reference sequence). With 4 bases removed from V and 7 bases from J, the gap between germline ends came to 11 bases. The CDR3 totals 13 residues.